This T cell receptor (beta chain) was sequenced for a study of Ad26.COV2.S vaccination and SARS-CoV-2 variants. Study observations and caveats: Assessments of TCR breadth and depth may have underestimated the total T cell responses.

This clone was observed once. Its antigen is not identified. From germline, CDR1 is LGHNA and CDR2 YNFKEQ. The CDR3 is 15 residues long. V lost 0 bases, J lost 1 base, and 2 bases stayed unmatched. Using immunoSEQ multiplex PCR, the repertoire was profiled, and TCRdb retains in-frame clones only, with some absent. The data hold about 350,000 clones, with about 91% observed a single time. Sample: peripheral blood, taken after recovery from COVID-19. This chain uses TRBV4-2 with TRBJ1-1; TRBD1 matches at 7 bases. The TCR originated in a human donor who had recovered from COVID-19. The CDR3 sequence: CASSQDPGGNTEAFF. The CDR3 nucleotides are TGTGCCAGCAGCCAAGATCCAGGGGGGAACACTGAAGCTTTCTTT.